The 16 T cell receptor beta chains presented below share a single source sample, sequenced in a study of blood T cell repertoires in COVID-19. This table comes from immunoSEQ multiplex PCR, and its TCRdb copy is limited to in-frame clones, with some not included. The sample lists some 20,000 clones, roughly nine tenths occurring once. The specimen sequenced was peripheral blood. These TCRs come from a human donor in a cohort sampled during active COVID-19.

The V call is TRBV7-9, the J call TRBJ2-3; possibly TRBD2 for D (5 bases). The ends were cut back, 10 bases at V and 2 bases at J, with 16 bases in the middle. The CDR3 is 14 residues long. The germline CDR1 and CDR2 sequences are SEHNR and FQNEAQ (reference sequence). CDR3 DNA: TGTGCCACCGGCGGCCTGGGAGCCACAGATACGCAGTATTTT. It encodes CATGGLGATDTQYF.

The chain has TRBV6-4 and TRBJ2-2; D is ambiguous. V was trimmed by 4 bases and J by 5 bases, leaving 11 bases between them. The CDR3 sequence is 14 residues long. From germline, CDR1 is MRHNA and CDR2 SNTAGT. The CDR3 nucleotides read TGTGCCAGCAGTGCTCGTCCGGGTACCGGGGAGCTGTTTTTT. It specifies CASSARPGTGELFF.

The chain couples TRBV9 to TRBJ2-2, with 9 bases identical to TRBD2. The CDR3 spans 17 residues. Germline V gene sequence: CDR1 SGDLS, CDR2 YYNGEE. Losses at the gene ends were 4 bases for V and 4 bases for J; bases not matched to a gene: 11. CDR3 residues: CASSRTVGTSPTGELFF. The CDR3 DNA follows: TGTGCCAGCAGCCGAACCGTGGGGACTAGCCCCACCGGGGAGCTGTTTTTT.

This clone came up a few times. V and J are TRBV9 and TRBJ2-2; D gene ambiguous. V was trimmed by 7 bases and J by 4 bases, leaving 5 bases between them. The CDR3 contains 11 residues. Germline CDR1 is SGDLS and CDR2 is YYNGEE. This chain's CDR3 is CASAGTGELFF. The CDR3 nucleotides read TGTGCCAGCGCAGGCACCGGGGAGCTGTTTTTT.

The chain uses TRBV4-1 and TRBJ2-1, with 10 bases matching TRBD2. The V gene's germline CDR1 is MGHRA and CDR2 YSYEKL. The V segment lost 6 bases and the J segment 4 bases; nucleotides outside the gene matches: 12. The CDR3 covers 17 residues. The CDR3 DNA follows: TGCGCCAGCAGGCCCTTTGAAACTAGCGGGAAGTACAATGAGCAGTTCTTC. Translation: CASRPFETSGKYNEQFF.

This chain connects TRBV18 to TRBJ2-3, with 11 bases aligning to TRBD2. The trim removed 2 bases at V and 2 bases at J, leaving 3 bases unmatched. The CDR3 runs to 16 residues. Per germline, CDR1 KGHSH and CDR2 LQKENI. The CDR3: CASSPGTSGFTDTQYF. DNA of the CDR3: TGTGCCAGCTCACCAGGGACTAGCGGTTTCACAGATACGCAGTATTTT.

The CDR3 reads CASSQLEGDLNTGELFF. CDR3 nucleotide sequence: TGTGCCAGCAGCCAACTCGAAGGAGATCTGAACACCGGGGAGCTGTTTTTT. The J gene is TRBJ2-2, the V gene TRBV4-2; no clear D gene. Germline-derived CDR1 and CDR2 are LGHNA and YNFKEQ. This CDR3 comprises 17 residues. V lost 2 bases to trimming and J lost 1 base, with 14 bases between them.

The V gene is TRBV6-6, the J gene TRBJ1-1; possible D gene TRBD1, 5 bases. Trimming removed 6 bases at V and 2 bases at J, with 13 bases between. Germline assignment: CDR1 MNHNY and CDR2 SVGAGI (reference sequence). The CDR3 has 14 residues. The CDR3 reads CASSPAGGNTEAFF. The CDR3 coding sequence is TGTGCCAGCAGCCCAGCGGGGGGAAACACTGAAGCTTTCTTT.

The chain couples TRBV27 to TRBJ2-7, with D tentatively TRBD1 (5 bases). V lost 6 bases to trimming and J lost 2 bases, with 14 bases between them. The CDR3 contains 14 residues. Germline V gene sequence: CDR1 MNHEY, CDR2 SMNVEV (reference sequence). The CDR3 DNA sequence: TGTGCCAGCAGCGTAGATCAGGGTACCTACGAGCAGTACTTC. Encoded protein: CASSVDQGTYEQYF.

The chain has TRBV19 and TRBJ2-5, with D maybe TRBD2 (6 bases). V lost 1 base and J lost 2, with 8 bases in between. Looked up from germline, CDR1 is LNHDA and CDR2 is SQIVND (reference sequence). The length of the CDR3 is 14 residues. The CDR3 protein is CASSIGGRQETQYF. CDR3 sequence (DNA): TGTGCCAGTAGTATAGGGGGGAGGCAAGAGACCCAGTACTTC.

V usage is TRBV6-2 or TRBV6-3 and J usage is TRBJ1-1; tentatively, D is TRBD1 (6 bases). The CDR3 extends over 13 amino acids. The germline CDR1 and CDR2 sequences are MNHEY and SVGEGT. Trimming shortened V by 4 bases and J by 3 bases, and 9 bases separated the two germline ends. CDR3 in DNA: TGTGCCAGCAGTTGGGGACATTACACTGAAGCTTTCTTT. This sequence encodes CASSWGHYTEAFF.

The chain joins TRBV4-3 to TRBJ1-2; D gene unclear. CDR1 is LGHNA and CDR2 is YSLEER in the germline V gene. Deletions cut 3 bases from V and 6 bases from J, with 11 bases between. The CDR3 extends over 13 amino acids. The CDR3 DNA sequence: TGCGCCAGCAGCCAGGTCCAGAGGGATGGCTACACCTTC. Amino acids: CASSQVQRDGYTF.

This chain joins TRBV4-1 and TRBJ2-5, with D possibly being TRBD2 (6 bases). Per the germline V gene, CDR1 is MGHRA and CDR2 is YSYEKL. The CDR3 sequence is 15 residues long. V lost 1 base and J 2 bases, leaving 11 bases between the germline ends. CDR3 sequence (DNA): TGCGCCAGCAGCCAAGCCTGGACTAAGCAAGAGACCCAGTACTTC. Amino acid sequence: CASSQAWTKQETQYF.

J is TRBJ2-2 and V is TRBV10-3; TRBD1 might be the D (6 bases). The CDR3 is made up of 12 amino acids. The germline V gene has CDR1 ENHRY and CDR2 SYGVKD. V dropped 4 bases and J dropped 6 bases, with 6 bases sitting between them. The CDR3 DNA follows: TGTGCCATCAGTGCAGGGGCCGGGGAGCTGTTTTTT. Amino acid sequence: CAISAGAGELFF.

CDR3 in DNA: TGTGCCAGCTCACCACCCCCTAGCGGGGGGATCCAAGAGACCCAGTACTTC. Residues: CASSPPPSGGIQETQYF. The chain uses TRBV18 and TRBJ2-5, with 11 positions matching TRBD2. The CDR3 runs to 17 residues. Germline V gene sequence: CDR1 KGHSH, CDR2 LQKENI. Trimming at V came to 0 bases and at J to 1 base, leaving 4 bases not matched to a gene.

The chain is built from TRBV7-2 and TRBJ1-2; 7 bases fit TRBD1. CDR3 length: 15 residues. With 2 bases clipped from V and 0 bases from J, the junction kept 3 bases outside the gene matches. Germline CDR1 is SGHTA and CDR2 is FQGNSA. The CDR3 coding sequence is TGTGCCAGCAGCTTAAGGGGGCCCTCTAACTATGGCTACACCTTC. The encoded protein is CASSLRGPSNYGYTF.